What follows is one T cell receptor (beta chain) and its context. Antigen: not known. The data stem from a study of vaccination effects on CD4 cells after COVID-19. There are 15 residues in the CDR3. V shed 3 bases, J shed 5 bases, and the junction held 7 bases outside the gene matches. Looked up from germline, CDR1 is KGHDR and CDR2 is SFDVKD. Assay used: immunoSEQ multiplex PCR; TCRdb lists only in-frame clones, some missing. The table has tens of thousands of clones, around 79% seen once. Antigen-specific CD4+ T cells were expanded with viral peptide pools in the ViraFEST assay before sequencing. Culturing for about 9 days preceded CD4+ T cell isolation. Vaccine recipients, nucleocapsid antibody negative, had no prior SARS-CoV-2 infection.

The chain carries TRBV24-1 and TRBJ2-5, with 8 nucleotides matching TRBD1. The source material was CD4+ T cells from PBMCs cultured with HCoV-NL63 spike peptides, sampled before COVID-19 vaccination. The TCR originated in a human donor who received a COVID-19 vaccine. This chain's CDR3 is CATSDHRGSQETQYF. The CDR3 region has the DNA TGTGCCACCAGTGATCACAGGGGGAGCCAGGAGACCCAGTACTTC.